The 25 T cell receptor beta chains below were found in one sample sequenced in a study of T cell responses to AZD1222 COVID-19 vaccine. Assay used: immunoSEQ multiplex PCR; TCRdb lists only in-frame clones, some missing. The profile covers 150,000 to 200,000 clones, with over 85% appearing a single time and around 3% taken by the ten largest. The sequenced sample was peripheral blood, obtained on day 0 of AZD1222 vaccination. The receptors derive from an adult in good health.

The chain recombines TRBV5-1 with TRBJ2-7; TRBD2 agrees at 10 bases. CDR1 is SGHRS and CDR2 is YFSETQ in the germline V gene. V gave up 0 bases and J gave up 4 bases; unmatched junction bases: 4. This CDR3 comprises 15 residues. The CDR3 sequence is CASSLVASGGYEQYF. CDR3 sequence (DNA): TGCGCCAGCAGCTTGGTGGCTAGCGGGGGTTACGAGCAGTACTTC.

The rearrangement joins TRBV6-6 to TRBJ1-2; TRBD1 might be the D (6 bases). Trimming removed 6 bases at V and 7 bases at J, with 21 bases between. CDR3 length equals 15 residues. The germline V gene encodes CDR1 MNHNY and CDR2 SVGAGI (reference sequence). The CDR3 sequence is CASSNTGSVSRGYTF. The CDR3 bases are TGTGCCAGCAGCAATACAGGGTCGGTTTCTCGTGGCTACACCTTC.

The CDR3 reads CASSWGQATNTGELFF. In DNA, the CDR3 is TGTGCCAGCAGTTGGGGACAGGCGACCAACACCGGGGAGCTGTTTTTT. The J gene is TRBJ2-2, the V gene TRBV6-5; 8 nucleotides match TRBD1. The V gene's germline CDR1 is MNHEY and CDR2 SVGAGI. The trim removed 4 bases at V and 2 bases at J, leaving 6 bases unmatched. CDR3 length: 16 residues.

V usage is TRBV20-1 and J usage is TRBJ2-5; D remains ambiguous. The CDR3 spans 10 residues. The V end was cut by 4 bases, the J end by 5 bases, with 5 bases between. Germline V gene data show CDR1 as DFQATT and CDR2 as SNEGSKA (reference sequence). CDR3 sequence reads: CSAKAETQYF. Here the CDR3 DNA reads TGCAGTGCTAAAGCGGAGACCCAGTACTTC.

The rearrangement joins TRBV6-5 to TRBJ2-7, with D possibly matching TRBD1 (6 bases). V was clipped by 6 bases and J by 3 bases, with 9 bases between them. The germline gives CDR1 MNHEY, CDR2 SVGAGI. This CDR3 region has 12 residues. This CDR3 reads CASSKDSYEQYF. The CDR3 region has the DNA TGTGCCAGCAGCAAGGACAGCTACGAGCAGTACTTC.

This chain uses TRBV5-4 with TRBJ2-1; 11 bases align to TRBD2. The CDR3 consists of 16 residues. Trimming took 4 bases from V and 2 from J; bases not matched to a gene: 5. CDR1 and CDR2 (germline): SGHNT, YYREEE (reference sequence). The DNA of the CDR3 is TGTGCCAGCAGCGGATTAGCGGGAGGGGCCTACAATGAGCAGTTCTTC. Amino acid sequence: CASSGLAGGAYNEQFF.

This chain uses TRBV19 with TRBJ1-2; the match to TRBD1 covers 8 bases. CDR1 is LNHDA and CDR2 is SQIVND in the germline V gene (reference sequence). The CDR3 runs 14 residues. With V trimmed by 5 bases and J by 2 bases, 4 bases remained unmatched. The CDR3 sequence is CASSVGTGNYGYTF. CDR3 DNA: TGTGCCAGTAGTGTAGGGACAGGCAACTATGGCTACACCTTC. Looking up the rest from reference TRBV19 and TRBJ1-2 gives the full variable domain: DGGITQSPKYLFRKEGQNVTLSCEQNLNHDAMYWYRQDPGQGLRLIYYSQIVNDFQKGDIAEGYSVSREKKESFPLTVTSAQKNPTAFYLCASSVGTGNYGYTFGSGTRLTVV.

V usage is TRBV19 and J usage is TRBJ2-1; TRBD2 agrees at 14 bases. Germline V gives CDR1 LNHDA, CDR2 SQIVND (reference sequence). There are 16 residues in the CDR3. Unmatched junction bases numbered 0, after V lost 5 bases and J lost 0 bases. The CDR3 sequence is CASSGTSGSSYNEQFF. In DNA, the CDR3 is TGTGCCAGTAGTGGGACTAGCGGGAGCTCCTACAATGAGCAGTTCTTC.

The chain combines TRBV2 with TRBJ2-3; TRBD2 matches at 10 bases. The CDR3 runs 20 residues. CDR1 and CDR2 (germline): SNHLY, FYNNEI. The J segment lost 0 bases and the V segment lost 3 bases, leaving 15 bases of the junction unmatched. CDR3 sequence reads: CASSEMGTRTSGVSTDTQYF. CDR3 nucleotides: TGTGCCAGCAGTGAGATGGGAACACGGACTAGCGGAGTGAGCACAGATACGCAGTATTTT. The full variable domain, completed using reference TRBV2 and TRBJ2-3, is EPEVTQTPSHQVTQMGQEVILRCVPISNHLYFYWYRQILGQKVEFLVSFYNNEISEKSEIFDDQFSVERPDGSNFTLKIRSTKLEDSAMYFCASSEMGTRTSGVSTDTQYFGPGTRLTVL.

CDR3 DNA: TGTGCCAGTCGGACAGGGGGCTACGGGGAGCTGTTTTTT. This translates into CASRTGGYGELFF. The V and J genes are TRBV19 and TRBJ2-2, with TRBD1 matching over 11 bases. The CDR3 contains 13 residues. CDR1 is LNHDA, CDR2 SQIVND, per germline (reference sequence). Trimming at V came to 8 bases and at J to 7 bases, leaving 3 bases not matched to a gene.

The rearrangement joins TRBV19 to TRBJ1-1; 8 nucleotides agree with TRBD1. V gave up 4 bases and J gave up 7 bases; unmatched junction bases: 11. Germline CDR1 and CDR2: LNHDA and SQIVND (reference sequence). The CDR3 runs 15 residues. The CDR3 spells CASSNPPRGQNEAFF. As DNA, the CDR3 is TGTGCCAGTAGTAATCCTCCCAGGGGGCAGAATGAAGCTTTCTTT.

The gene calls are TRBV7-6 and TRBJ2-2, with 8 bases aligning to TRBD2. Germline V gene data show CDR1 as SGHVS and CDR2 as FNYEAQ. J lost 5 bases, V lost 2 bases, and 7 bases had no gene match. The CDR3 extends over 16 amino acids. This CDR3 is CASSLTPGGGTGELFF. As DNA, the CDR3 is TGTGCCAGCAGCTTAACACCGGGAGGGGGGACCGGGGAGCTGTTTTTT.

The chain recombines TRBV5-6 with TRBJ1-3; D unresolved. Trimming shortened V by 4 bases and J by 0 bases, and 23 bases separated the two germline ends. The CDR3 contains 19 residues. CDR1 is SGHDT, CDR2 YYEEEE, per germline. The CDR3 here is CASSPRVVGLRDSGNTIYF. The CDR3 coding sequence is TGTGCCAGCAGCCCCAGAGTGGTTGGACTCCGGGACTCTGGAAACACCATATATTTT.

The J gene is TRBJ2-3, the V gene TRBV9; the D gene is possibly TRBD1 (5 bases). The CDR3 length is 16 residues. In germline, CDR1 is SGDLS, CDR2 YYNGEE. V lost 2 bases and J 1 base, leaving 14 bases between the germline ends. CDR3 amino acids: CASSVQGGPGTDTQYF. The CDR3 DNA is TGTGCCAGCAGCGTCCAGGGCGGCCCTGGCACAGATACGCAGTATTTT.

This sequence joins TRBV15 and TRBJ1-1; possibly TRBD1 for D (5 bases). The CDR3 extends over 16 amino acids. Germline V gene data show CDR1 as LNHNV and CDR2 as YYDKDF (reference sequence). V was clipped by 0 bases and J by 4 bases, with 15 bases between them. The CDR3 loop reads CATSRDPGLGGTEAFF. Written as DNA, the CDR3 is TGTGCCACCAGCAGAGACCCGGGGCTGGGCGGCACTGAAGCTTTCTTT.

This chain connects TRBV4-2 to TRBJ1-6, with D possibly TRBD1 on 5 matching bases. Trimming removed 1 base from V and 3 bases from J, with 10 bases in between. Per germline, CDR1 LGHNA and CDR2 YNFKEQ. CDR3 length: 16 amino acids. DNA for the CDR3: TGTGCCAGCAGCCAAGTTTTCGACAGCTATAATTCACCCCTCCACTTT. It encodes CASSQVFDSYNSPLHF.

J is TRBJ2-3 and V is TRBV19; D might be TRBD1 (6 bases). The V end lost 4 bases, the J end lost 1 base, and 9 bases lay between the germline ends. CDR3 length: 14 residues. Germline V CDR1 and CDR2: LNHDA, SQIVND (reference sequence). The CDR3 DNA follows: TGTGCCAGTAGTAAGGCAGGGGGCACAGATACGCAGTATTTT. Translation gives CASSKAGGTDTQYF.

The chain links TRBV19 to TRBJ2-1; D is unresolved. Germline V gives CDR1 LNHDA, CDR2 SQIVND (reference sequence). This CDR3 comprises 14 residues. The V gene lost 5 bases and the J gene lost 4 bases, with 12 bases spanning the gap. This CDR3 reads CASSLGSLYNEQFF. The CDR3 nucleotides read TGTGCCAGTAGTCTGGGGTCGCTGTACAATGAGCAGTTCTTC.

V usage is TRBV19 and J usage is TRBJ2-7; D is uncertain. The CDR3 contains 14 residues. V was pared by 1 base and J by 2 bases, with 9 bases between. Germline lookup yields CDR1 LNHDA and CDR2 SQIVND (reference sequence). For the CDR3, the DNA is TGTGCCAGTAGTATAGGAGGCCAAACCTACGAGCAGTACTTC. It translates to CASSIGGQTYEQYF.

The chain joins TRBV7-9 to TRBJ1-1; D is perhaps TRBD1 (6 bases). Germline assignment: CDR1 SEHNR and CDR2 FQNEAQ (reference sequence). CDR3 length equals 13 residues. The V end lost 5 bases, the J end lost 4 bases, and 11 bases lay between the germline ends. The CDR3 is CASSVGQTTEAFF. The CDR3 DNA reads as TGTGCCAGCAGCGTAGGACAGACCACTGAAGCTTTCTTT.

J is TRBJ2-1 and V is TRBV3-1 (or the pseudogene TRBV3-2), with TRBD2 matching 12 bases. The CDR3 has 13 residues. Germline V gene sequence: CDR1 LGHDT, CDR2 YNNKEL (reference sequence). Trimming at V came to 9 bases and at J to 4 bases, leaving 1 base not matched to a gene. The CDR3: CASGLAGYNEQFF. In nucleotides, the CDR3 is TGTGCCAGTGGACTAGCGGGGTACAATGAGCAGTTCTTC.

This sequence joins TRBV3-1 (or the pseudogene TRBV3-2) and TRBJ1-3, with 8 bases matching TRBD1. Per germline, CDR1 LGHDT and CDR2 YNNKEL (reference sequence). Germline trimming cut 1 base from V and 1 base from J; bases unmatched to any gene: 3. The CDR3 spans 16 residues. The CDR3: CASSQGTGNSGNTIYF. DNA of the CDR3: TGTGCCAGCAGCCAAGGGACAGGGAATTCTGGAAACACCATATATTTT.

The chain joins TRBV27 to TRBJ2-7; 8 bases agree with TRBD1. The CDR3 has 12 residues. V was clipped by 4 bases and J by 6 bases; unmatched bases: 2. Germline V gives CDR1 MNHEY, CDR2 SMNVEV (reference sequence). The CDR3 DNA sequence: TGTGCCAGCAGTTACGGGACAGGCGAGCAGTACTTC. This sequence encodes CASSYGTGEQYF.

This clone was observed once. The CDR3 loop is CASSFPTSGRGNEQFF. The CDR3, as DNA: TGTGCCAGCAGTTTCCCCACTAGCGGGAGGGGGAATGAGCAGTTCTTC. The V and J genes are TRBV6-6 and TRBJ2-1; 13 bases fit TRBD2. This CDR3 has 16 residues. After removal of 4 bases from V and 7 bases from J, the junction contained 7 bases not matched to a gene. The germline gives CDR1 MNHNY, CDR2 SVGAGI (reference sequence).

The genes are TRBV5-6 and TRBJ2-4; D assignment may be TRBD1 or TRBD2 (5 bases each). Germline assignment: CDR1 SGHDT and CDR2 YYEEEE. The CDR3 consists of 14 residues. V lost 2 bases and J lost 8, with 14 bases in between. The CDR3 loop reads CASSFSGGSDIQYF. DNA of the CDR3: TGTGCCAGCAGCTTTAGTGGGGGTTCAGACATTCAGTACTTC.